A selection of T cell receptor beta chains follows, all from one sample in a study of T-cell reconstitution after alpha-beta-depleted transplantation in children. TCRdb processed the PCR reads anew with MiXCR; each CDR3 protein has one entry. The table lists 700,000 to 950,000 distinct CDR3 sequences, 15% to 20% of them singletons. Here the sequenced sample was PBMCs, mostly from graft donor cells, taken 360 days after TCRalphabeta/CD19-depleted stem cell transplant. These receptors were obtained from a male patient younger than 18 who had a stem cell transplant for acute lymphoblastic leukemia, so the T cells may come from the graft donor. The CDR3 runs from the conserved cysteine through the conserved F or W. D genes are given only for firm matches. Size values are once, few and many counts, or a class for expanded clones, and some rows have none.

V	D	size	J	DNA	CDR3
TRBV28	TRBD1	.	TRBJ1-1	TGTGCCAGCAGGCCTACGACAGGGGGCTTGGGGACTGAAGCTTTCTTT	CASRPTTGGLGTEAFF
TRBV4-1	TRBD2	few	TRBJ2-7	TGCGCCAGCAGCCAAGTGGGACTAGCGGGATACTACGAGCAGTACTTC	CASSQVGLAGYYEQYF
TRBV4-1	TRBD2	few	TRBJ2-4	TGCGCCAGCAGCCAACCCACCGGGACTAGGCACATTCAGTACTTC	CASSQPTGTRHIQYF
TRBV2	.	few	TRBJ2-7	TGTGCCAGCAGTGATCCCCGGGAGCCATACTACGAGCAGTACTTC	CASSDPREPYYEQYF
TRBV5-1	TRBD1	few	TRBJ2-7	TGCGCCAGCAGCCTAAACACCGGGACAGGGGGGCACGAGCAGTACTTC	CASSLNTGTGGHEQYF
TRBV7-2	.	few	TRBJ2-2	TGTGCCAGCAGCTTGAGGGTCGCTAGCGTTAACACCGGGGAGCTGTTTTTT	CASSLRVASVNTGELFF
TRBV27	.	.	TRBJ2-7	TGTGCCAGCTTAGGGGCCTACGAGCAGTACTTC	CASLGAYEQYF
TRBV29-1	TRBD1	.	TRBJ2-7	TGCAGCGTTGAAGATTTCGAACAGGGGGGAGTCTACGAGCAGTACTTC	CSVEDFEQGGVYEQYF
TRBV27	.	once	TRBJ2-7	TGTGCCAGCAGTTCCCCCATGGGGGATAGGGAGCAGTACTTC	CASSSPMGDREQYF
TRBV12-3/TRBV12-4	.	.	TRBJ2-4	TGTGCCAGCAGCTCACGGTATCTTGCCAAAAACATTCAGTACTTC	CASSSRYLAKNIQYF
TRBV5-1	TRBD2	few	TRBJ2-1	TGCGCCAGCAGCTTGGAGTGGCTAGCGGGAGGGAGTGAGCAGTTCTTC	CASSLEWLAGGSEQFF
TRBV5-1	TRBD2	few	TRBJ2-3	TGCGCCAGCAGCTACGGGACTAGGGAGAGAGGTCTCCCAGATACGCAGTATTTT	CASSYGTRERGLPDTQYF
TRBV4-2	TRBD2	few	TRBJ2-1	TGTGCCAGCAGCCAAGCAGTCGGGCTAGCGGGGGCCTACAATGAGCAGTTCTTC	CASSQAVGLAGAYNEQFF
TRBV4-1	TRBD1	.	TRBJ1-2	TGCGCCAGCAGCCAAGGTATCCGGGGCAGGGGGCTGAAGATGAGTGGCTACACCTTC	CASSQGIRGRGLKMSGYTF
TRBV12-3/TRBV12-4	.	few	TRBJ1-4	TGTGCCAGCAGCCGGAGAGAAAAACTGTTTTTT	CASSRREKLFF
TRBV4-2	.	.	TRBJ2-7	TGTGCCAGCAGCCAAGATGGGGGTAACGAGCAGTACTTC	CASSQDGGNEQYF
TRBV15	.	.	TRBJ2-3	TGTGCCACCAGCAGAGATCTCACGGGTAGGGGTGGAGATACGCAGTATTTT	CATSRDLTGRGGDTQYF
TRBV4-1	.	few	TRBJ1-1	TGCGCCAGCAGCCGCTTCGGGGCCGGTGAAGCTTTCTTT	CASSRFGAGEAFF
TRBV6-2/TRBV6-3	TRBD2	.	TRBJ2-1	TGTGCCAGCAGTTACCCACCGGAAGCCCTTACGGGAGGGAATGAGCAGTTCTTC	CASSYPPEALTGGNEQFF
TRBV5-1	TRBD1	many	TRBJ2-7	TGCGCCAGCAGCTTCGATGGACAGGGGCTTCCCTACGAGCAGTACTTC	CASSFDGQGLPYEQYF
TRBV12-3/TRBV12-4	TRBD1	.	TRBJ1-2	TGTGCCAGCAGTTTTGACCAGGGGGTCTATGGCTACACCTTC	CASSFDQGVYGYTF
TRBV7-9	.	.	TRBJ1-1	TGTGCCAGCAGCCCCATAGTCGACAAGAACACTGAAGCTTTCTTT	CASSPIVDKNTEAFF
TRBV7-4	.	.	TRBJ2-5	TGTGCCAGCAGCCGTATCGGTTTC	CASSRIGF
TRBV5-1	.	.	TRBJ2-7	TGCGCCAGCAGCCTCGCGACTCCACCGCAGTACTTC	CASSLATPPQYF
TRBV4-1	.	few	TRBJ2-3	TGCGCCAGCAGCCAAGATCGTGGGGGAGACACAGATACGCAGTATTTT	CASSQDRGGDTDTQYF
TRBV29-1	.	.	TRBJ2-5	TGCAGCGTTGCGGGGGCGGTCCAGACCCAGTACTTC	CSVAGAVQTQYF
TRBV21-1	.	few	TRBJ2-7	TGTGCCAGCAGCAAGATTTTCGGTACTAGCGGGAGGGCCGAAGAGCAGTACTTC	CASSKIFGTSGRAEEQYF
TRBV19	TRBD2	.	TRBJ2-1	TGTGCCAGTAGCGCACTAGCGGGAGCAATCAATGAGCAGTTCTTC	CASSALAGAINEQFF
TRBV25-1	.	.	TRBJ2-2	TGTGCCAGCAAGGGTAGAGAATTGACCGGGGAGCTGTTTTTT	CASKGRELTGELFF
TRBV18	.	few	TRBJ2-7	TGTGCCAGCTCACCACGGCAGGGCCCGGACGAGCAGTACTTC	CASSPRQGPDEQYF
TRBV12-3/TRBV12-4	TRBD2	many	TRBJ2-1	TGTGCCAGCAGGTCTAGCGGGTCATCCTACAATGAGCAGTTCTTC	CASRSSGSSYNEQFF
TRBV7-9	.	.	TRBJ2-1	TGTGCCAGCAGCTACCCCCACCCGAGCTCCTACAATGAGCAGTTCTTC	CASSYPHPSSYNEQFF
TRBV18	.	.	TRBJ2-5	TGTGCCAGCTCACCACCGAGGCCCGGCGAGACCCAGTACTTC	CASSPPRPGETQYF
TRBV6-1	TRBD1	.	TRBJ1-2	TGTGCCAGCAGTCGAGACAGGGGGCTCGGCTACACCTTC	CASSRDRGLGYTF
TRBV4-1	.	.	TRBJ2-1	TGCGCCAGCAGCCAACCACGAGGGGAGACGGGAGATGAGCAGTTCTTC	CASSQPRGETGDEQFF
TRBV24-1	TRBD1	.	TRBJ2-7	TGTGCCACCAGTGAATCCGGGACAGGGGGCTGGGAGCAGTACTTC	CATSESGTGGWEQYF
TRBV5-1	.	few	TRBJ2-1	TGCGCCAGCAGCTTCCCCTCCGGGGTAGCGGCCGTCTACAATGAGCAGTTCTTC	CASSFPSGVAAVYNEQFF
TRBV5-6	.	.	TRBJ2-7	TGTGCCAGCAGCTTGGTGGGGGCCGCCCTGGCTACCTACGAGCAGTACTTC	CASSLVGAALATYEQYF
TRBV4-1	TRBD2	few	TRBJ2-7	TGCGCCAGCAGCTCAGGGGGACTAGCGGGAGGGCGCGAGCAGTACTTC	CASSSGGLAGGREQYF
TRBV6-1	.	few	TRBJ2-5	TGTGCCAGCACGACCCGAATTCAGGAGACCCAGTACTTC	CASTTRIQETQYF
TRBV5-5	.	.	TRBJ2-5	TGTGCCAGCAGCGTGAGGGCGGCCGGGGGAGAGACCCAGTACTTC	CASSVRAAGGETQYF
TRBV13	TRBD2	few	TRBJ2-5	TGTGCCAGCAGCTTAGCCGGGACTAGCAGACAAGAGACCCAGTACTTC	CASSLAGTSRQETQYF
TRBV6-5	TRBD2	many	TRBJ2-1	TGTGCCAGCAGTTACTCTGCTAGCGGGAGGGCCAATGAGCAGTTCTTC	CASSYSASGRANEQFF
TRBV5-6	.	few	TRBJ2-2	TGTGCCAGCAGAATGGGGCTCACCGGGGAGCTGTTTTTT	CASRMGLTGELFF
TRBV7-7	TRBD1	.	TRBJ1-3	TGTGCCAGCAGCCGAGGACAGGGTAGGGGAAACACCATATATTTT	CASSRGQGRGNTIYF
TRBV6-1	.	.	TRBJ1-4	TGTGCCAGCAGTACCGGGGACGGCGGACCTAATGAAAAACTGTTTTTT	CASSTGDGGPNEKLFF
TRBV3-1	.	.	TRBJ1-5	TGTGCCAGCAGCCAGCATCATGGGGGGAAGGGCAATCAGCCCCAGCATTTT	CASSQHHGGKGNQPQHF
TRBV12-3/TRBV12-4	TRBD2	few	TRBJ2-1	TGTGCCAGCAGTTTATTGGGGCCCCGCCTTCACAGACTAGCGGGAGGGTATGAGCAGTTCTTC	CASSLLGPRLHRLAGGYEQFF
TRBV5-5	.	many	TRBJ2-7	TGTGCCAGCAGCTGGAGGGCTAGGGAGCAGTACTTC	CASSWRAREQYF
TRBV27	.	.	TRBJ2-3	TGTGCCAGCAGTTTATCGAGATCGGCAGATACGCAGTATTTT	CASSLSRSADTQYF
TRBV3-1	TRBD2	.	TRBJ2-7	TGTGCCAGCAGTAGACTAGCGACCTACGAGCAGTACTTC	CASSRLATYEQYF
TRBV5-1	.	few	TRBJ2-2	TGCGCCAGCAGCTTGGTGGGGAACGCGAACACCGGGGAGCTGTTTTTT	CASSLVGNANTGELFF
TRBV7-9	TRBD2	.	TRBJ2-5	TGTGCCAGCAGCTTAGAGACTAGCGCGGAGACCCAGTACTTC	CASSLETSAETQYF
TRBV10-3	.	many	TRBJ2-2	TGTGCCATCAATTGGGGACAGAACACCGGGGAGCTGTTTTTT	CAINWGQNTGELFF
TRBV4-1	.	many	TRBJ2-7	TGCGCCAGCAGACCCAAATTCGGGTCCTACGAGCAGTACTTC	CASRPKFGSYEQYF
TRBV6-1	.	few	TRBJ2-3	TGTGCCAGCCGCAATGCGGGGCGAAGCACAGATACGCAGTATTTT	CASRNAGRSTDTQYF
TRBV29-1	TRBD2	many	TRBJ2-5	TGCAGCGTTGTGGCGGGAGTAGAGACCCAGTACTTC	CSVVAGVETQYF
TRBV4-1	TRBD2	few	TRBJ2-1	TGCGCCAGCAGCCAAGGGACTAGCGGGAGTATCTCCTACAATGAGCAGTTCTTC	CASSQGTSGSISYNEQFF
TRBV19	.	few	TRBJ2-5	TGTGCCAGTAGTGGGTGGGAGGAGGAAGAGACCCAGTACTTC	CASSGWEEEETQYF
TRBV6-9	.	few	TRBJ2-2	TGTGCCAGCAGGGCAGGGACCGCCGGGGAGCTGTTTTTT	CASRAGTAGELFF